This T cell receptor beta chain is drawn from a study of T cell responses to AZD1222 COVID-19 vaccine. Trimming stripped 5 bases from V and 4 bases from J, with 11 bases between. This CDR3 has 13 amino acids. Looked up from germline, CDR1 is SGHAT and CDR2 is FQNNGV. Study-level results: Across the whole spike, CD4 TCRs peaked at regions 160-218 and 743-854.

A note on this clone: The antigen remains undetermined.

Data came from immunoSEQ multiplex PCR; TCRdb stores just in-frame clones and leaves some out. The data contain around 120,000 clones, about 88% of them singletons. The sequence was obtained from an adult who received the AZD1222 COVID-19 vaccine. V gene TRBV11-2 combines with J gene TRBJ1-2; no clear D. Here the sequenced sample was peripheral blood, taken 28 days after the second AZD1222 dose. Here the CDR3 DNA reads TGTGCCAGCAGCCCCGGTTACGGCTATGGCTACACCTTC. It is translated as CASSPGYGYGYTF.